The subject of this entry is one T cell receptor (beta chain). Its antigen is not known. This entry is derived from a study of T cells in Graves' hyperthyroidism and ophthalmopathy. Study information: The blood sample was taken at first diagnosis, before treatment began.

Overall study results and limits: Most thyroid clonotypes expanded above 0.001 were also detected in blood.

Investigators excluded patients with uncontrolled infection, other autoimmune disease, pregnancy or lactation. TCR beta CDR3 sequences were amplified from RNA transcripts. First-round RT-PCR with HTBI primers amplified the TCR CDR3 region. TCRdb itself ran the multiplex PCR reads through MiXCR, one entry per CDR3 protein. The data show around 350,000 distinct CDR3 sequences, with about a sixth seen just once and around 35% held by the top ten. Germline V lookup: CDR1 MNHNS, CDR2 SASEGT. After removal of 2 bases from V and 0 bases from J, the junction contained 0 bases not matched to a gene. This CDR3 has 15 amino acids.

The chain recombines TRBV6-1 with TRBJ2-1, with TRBD2 identical over 8 bases. Specimen: blood. The TCR sequence derives from a woman in her 30s with Graves' hyperthyroidism that later progressed to Graves' ophthalmopathy. The CDR3 DNA follows: TGTGCCAGCAGTGAACTAGCGGGCTCCTACAATGAGCAGTTCTTC. Its translation is CASSELAGSYNEQFF.